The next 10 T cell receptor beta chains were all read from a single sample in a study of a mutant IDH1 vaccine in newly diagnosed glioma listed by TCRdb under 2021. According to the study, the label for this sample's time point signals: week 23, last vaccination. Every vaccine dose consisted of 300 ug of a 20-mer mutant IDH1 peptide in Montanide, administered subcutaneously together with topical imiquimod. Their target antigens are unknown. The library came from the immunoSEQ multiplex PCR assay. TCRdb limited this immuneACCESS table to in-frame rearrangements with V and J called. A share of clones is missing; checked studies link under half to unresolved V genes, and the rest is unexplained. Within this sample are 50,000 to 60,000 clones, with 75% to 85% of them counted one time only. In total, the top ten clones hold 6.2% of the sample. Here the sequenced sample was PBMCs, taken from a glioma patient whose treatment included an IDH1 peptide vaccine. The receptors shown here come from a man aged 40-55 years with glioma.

The CDR3 protein is CASSLGLAWQFF. The CDR3 DNA reads as TGTGCCAGCAGCCTGGGACTAGCTTGGCAGTTCTTC. V is TRBV6-6 and J is TRBJ2-1, with 9 bases identical to TRBD2. Looked up from germline, CDR1 is MNHNY and CDR2 is SVGAGI (reference sequence). V lost 6 bases, J lost 12 bases, and 6 bases stayed unmatched. The CDR3 runs to 12 residues.

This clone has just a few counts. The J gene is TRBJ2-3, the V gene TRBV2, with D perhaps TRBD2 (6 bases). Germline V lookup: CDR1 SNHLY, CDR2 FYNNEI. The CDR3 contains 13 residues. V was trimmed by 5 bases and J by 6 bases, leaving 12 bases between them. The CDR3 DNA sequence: TGTGCCAGCAGTCGACCGGGACTGGATACGCAGTATTTT. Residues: CASSRPGLDTQYF.

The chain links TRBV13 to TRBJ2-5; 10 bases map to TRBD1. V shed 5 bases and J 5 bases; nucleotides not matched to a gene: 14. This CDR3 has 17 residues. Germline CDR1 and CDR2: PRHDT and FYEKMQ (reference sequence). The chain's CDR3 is CASSGGTGDLEGETQYF. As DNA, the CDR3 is TGTGCCAGCAGCGGGGGGACAGGGGATCTGGAGGGGGAGACCCAGTACTTC.

The CDR3 spells CASSQGGETQYF. The CDR3 DNA reads TGTGCCAGCAGCCAGGGGGGAGAGACCCAGTACTTC. The chain combines TRBV5-4 with TRBJ2-5; weak D call: TRBD1 (7 bases). Deletions cut 4 bases from V and 4 bases from J, with 8 bases between. This CDR3 spans 12 amino acids. CDR1 SGHNT and CDR2 YYREEE come from the germline V gene (reference sequence). Based on the CDR3 plus reference TRBV5-4 and TRBJ2-5, the full variable domain is ETGVTQSPTHLIKTRGQQVTLRCSSQSGHNTVSWYQQALGQGPQFIFQYYREEENGRGNFPPRFSGLQFPNYSSELNVNALELDDSALYLCASSQGGETQYFGPGTRLLVL.

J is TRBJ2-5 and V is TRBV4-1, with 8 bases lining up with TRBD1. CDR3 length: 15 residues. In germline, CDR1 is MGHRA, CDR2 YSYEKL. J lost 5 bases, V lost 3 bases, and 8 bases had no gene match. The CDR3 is CASSQQGAPGETQYF. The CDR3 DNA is TGCGCCAGCAGCCAGCAGGGGGCGCCCGGGGAGACCCAGTACTTC.

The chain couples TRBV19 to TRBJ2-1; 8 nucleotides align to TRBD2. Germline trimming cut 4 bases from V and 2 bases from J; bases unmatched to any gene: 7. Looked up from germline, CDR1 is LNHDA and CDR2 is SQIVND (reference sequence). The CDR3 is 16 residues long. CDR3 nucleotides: TGTGCCAGTAGTACCACGGGAGGGGGGGCCTACAATGAGCAGTTCTTC. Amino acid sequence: CASSTTGGGAYNEQFF.

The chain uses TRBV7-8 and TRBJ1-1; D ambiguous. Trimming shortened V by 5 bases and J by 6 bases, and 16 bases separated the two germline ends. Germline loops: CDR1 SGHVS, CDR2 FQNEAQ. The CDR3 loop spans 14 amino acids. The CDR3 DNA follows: TGTGCCAGCAGCCCCTTTGCGGTAGGCGCTGAAGCTTTCTTT. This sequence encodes CASSPFAVGAEAFF.

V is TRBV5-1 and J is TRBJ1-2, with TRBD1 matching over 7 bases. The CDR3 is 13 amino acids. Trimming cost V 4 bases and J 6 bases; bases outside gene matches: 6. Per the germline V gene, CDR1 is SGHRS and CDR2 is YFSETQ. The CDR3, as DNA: TGCGCCAGCAGCGTGGGGACAGAGAATGGCTACACCTTC. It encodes CASSVGTENGYTF.

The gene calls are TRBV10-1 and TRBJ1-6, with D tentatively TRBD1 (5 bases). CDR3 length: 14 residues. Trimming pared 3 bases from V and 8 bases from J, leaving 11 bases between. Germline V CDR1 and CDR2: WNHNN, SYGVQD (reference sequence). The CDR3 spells CASSDGDRDSPLHF. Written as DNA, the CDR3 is TGCGCCAGCAGTGACGGGGACCGAGATTCACCCCTCCACTTT.

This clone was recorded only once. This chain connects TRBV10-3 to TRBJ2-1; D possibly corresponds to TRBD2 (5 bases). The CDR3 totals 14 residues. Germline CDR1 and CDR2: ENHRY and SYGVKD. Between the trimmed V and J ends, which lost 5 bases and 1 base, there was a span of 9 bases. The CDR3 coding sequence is TGTGCCATCAGTATGAGGGATTCCTACAATGAGCAGTTCTTC. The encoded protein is CAISMRDSYNEQFF.